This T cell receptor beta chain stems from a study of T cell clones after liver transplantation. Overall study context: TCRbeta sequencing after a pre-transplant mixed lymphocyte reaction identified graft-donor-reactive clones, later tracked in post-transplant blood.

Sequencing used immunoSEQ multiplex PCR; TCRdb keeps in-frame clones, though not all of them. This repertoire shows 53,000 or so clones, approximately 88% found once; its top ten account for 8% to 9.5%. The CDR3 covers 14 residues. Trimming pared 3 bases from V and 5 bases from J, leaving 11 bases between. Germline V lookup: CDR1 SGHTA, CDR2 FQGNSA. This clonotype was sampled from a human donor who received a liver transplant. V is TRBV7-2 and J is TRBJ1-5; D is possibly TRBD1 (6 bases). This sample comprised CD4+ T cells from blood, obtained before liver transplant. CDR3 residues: CASSFRGAHQPQHF. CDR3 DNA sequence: TGTGCCAGCAGCTTCAGGGGAGCGCATCAGCCCCAGCATTTT. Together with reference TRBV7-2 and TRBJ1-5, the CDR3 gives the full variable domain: GAGVSQSPSNKVTEKGKDVELRCDPISGHTALYWYRQSLGQGLEFLIYFQGNSAPDKSGLPSDRFSAERTGGSVSTLTIQRTQQEDSAVYLCASSFRGAHQPQHFGDGTRLSIL.